This entry concerns a single T cell receptor (beta chain). Its antigen is currently unknown. These data come from a study of shared clonotypes between healthy human individuals. On the study more broadly: Per-donor plates numbered three CD4 naive, three CD4 memory, two CD8 naive and one CD8 memory.

Libraries were prepared by immunoSEQ multiplex PCR; TCRdb keeps only in-frame clonotypes and omits some of them. The sample carries roughly 2.4 million clones, approximately 95% recorded once. Splitting of CD4+ cells produced CD45RA+ naive and CD45RA-negative memory subsets. Points from the study as a whole: A few donors showed sharing of around 5% of naive CD4 clonotypes. Sequencing depth was a factor that was expected to affect clonotype sharing among donors.

Trimming took 2 bases from V and 1 from J, leaving 8 bases between them. Germline-derived CDR1 and CDR2 are SGHAT and FQNNGV. This CDR3 has 15 amino acids. The receptor comes from a man aged 18 to 35 in good health. The chain couples TRBV11-2 to TRBJ2-2; D is unresolved. Sample: naive CD4+ T cells sorted from blood. Noted subset: CD45RA+ positively selected. For the CDR3, the DNA is TGTGCCAGCAGCTTATCGGCAGTGAACACCGGGGAGCTGTTTTTT. This sequence encodes CASSLSAVNTGELFF.